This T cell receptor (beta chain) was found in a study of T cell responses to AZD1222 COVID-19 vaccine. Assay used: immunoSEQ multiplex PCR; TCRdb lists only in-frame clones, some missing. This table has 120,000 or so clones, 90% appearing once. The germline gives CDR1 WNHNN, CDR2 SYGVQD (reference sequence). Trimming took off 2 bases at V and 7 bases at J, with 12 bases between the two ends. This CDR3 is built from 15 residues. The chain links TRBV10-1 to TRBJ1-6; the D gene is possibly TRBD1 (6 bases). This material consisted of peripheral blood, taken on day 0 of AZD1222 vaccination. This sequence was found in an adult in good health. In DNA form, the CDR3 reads TGCGCCAGCAGTGAGGTCCGGGGGCAAAATTCACCCCTCCACTTT. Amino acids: CASSEVRGQNSPLHF.